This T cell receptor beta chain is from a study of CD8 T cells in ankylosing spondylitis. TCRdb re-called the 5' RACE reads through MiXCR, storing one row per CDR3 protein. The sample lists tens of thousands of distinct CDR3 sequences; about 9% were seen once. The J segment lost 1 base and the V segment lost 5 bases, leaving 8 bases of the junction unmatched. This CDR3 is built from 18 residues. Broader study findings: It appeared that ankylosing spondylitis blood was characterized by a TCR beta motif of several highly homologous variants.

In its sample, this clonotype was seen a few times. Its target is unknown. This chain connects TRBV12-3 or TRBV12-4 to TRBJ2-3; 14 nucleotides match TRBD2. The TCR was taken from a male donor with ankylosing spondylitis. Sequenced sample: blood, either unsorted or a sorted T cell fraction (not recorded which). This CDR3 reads CASSPPGLAGVGTDTQYF. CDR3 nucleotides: TGTGCCAGCAGTCCTCCGGGACTAGCGGGAGTGGGCACAGATACGCAGTATTTT.